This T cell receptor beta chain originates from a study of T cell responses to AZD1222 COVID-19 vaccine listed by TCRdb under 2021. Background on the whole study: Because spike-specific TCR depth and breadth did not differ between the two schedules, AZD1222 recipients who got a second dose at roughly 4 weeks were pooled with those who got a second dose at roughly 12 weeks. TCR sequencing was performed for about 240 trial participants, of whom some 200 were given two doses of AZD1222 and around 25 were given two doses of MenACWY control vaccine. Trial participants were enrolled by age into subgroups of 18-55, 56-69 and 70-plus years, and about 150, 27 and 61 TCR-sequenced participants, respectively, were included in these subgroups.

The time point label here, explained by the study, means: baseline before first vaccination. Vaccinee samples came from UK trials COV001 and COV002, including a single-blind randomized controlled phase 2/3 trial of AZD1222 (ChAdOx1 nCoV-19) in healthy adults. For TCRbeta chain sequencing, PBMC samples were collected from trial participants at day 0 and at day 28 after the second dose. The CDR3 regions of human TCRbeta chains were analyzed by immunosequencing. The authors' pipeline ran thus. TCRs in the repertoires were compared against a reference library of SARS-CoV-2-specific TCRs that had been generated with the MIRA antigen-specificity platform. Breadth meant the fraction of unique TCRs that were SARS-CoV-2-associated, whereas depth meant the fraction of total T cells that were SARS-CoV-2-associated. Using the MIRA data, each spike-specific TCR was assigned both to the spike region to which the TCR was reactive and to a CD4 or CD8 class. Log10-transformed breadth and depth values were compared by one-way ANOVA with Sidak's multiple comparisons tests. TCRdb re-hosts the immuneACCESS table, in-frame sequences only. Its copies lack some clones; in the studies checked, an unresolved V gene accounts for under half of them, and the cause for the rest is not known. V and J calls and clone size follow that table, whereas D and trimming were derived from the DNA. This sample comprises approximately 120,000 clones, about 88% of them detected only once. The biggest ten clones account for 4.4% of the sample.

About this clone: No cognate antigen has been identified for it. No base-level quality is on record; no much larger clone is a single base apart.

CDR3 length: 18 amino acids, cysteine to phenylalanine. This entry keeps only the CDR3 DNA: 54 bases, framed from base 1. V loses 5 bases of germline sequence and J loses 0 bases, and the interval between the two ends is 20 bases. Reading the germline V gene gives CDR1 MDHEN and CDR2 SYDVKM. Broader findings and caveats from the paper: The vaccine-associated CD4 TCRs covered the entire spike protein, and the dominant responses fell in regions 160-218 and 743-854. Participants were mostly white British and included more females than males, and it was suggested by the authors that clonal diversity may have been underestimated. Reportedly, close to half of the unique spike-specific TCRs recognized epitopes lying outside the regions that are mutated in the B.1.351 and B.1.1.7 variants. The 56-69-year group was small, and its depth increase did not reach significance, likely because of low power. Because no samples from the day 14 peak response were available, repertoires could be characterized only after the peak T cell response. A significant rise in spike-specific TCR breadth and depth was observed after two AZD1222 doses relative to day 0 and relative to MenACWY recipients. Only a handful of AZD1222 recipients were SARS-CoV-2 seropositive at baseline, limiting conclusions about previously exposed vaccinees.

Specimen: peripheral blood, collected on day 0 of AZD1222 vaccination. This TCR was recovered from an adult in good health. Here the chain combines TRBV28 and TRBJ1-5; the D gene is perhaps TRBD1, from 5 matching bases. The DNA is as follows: TGTGCCAGCAGTCCCCTCTCGGGACCGACGTATAGCAATCAGCCCCAGCATTTT. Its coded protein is CASSPLSGPTYSNQPQHF.